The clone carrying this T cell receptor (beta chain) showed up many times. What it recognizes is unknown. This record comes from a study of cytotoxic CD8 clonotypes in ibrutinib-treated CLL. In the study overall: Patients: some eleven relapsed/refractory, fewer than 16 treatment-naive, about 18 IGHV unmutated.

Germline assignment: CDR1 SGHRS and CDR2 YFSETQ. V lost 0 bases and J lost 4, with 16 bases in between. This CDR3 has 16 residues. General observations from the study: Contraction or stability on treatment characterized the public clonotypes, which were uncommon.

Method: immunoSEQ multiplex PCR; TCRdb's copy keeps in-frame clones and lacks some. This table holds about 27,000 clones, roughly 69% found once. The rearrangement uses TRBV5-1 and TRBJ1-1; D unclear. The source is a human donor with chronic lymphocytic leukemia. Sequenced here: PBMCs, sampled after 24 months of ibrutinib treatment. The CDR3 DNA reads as TGCGCCAGCAGCTTGGCCAGGACGGGAGCGGGCACTGAAGCTTTCTTT. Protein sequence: CASSLARTGAGTEAFF.